The present T cell receptor (beta chain) was sequenced within a study of blood T cell repertoires in COVID-19 (dated by TCRdb to about 2020). For the study in its entirety: Samples covering the acute and convalescent phases of COVID-19 were provided by collaborators in the United States, Italy and Spain. The prospective study material was composed of cDNA or gDNA derived from T cells, B-cell-depleted T cells, or PBMCs. The dataset comprised deeply sampled blood TCRbeta repertoires from subjects exposed to, actively infected with, or recovered from COVID-19. The repertoires were made available in a free public database intended to serve as a resource for research on the immune response to SARS-CoV-2. Samples came from the ongoing ImmuneRACE study (first 160 participants) plus 1,254 subjects from 6 global collaborators. Nearly every sample came with metadata listing a de-identified subject ID, COVID-19 status, age in years and sex. Where available, HLA class I and class II types were obtained from metadata supplied by the sample provider rather than from assay-based typing.

Concerning this clone itself: The target of this receptor is not known. Base quality data are lacking; no much larger clone is found one base away.

Broader findings and caveats from the paper: Clinical and demographic metadata were provided uncurated, with the amount varying by source and participant.

V drops 6 bases and J drops 5 bases, leaving 14 bases in between. The CDR3 holds 14 amino acids from the cysteine to the phenylalanine. CDR3 DNA is the only sequence kept; it has 42 bases, read in frame from the first base. According to the germline V gene, CDR1 reads MNHEY and CDR2 reads SVGAGI. TCRbeta CDR3 regions were amplified from genomic DNA using the immunoSEQ Assay, a bias-controlled multiplex PCR. The study's processing was this. Nucleated cell counts per sample were estimated from amplification of reference gene primers within the assay. To quantify the absolute abundance of each unique TCRbeta CDR3 rearrangement, sequence reads were collapsed and filtered. Productive Simpson clonality was computed per sample as the square root of Simpson's diversity index over productive rearrangements. As stored in TCRdb, this immuneACCESS dataset retains in-frame rearrangements with V and J assigned. A fraction of the clones does not appear; measured against another copy, unresolved V genes explain less than half of the discrepancy, and the remainder lacks a known reason. That table furnishes V, J and clone size, whereas the DNA furnished D and trimming. Counted in this sample were over 30,000 clones; about 91% of them appeared once. Around 6.6% of the sample is held by the ten biggest clonotypes.

Each collaborating institution followed its own protocols to collect whole blood in K2EDTA tubes. For TCRbeta analysis, collaborators shipped samples in one of three forms: frozen whole blood, isolated PBMCs, or DNA extracted from either of those sample types. The origin of this receptor is a human donor in a cohort sampled during active COVID-19. Sequenced sample: peripheral blood. This chain is built from TRBV6-5 and TRBJ2-1; the D segment cannot be called with confidence. In nucleotide form, the sequence is TGTGCCAGCAGGTGGCTTCCCAATAACAATGAGCAGTTCTTC. Translated, this gives CASRWLPNNNEQFF.